The next 25 T cell receptor beta chains were all read from a single sample in a study of cytomegalovirus exposure and HLA in healthy donors. With 60 Vbeta and 13 Jbeta primers, the PCR was carried out. Profiling relied on immunoSEQ multiplex PCR, and the TCRdb table lists in-frame clones only, not all of them. The sample has approximately 72,000 clones, 60% to 75% seen once. Specimen: PBMCs. All receptors derive from a man between 40 and 49 years old in good health and CMV-seropositive.

The genes are TRBV5-6 and TRBJ2-5, with 8 nucleotides matching TRBD2. The CDR3 extends over 13 amino acids. V lost 1 base and J lost 7; bases outside the gene matches: 3. The germline CDR1 and CDR2 sequences are SGHDT and YYEEEE. In DNA form, the CDR3 reads TGTGCCAGCAGCTTGACTAGCGGAGTGACCCAGTACTTC. This codes for CASSLTSGVTQYF.

The chain's CDR3 is CASSPPTGVEEKLFF. CDR3 in DNA: TGTGCCAGCTCACCACCTACAGGGGTAGAGGAAAAACTGTTTTTT. The J gene is TRBJ1-4, the V gene TRBV18; 7 bases match TRBD1. Germline-derived CDR1 and CDR2 are KGHSH and LQKENI. The ends lost 0 bases at V and 8 bases at J; junction bases unmatched: 6. The CDR3 sequence is 15 residues long.

V and J are TRBV5-6 and TRBJ1-5, with a possible D match to TRBD1 (5 bases). The germline CDR1 and CDR2 sequences are SGHDT and YYEEEE. The CDR3 runs to 13 residues. Trimming took off 0 bases at V and 7 bases at J, with 8 bases between the two ends. CDR3 sequence (DNA): TGTGCCAGCAGCTTGGGGACAAAACAGCCCCAGCATTTT. This sequence encodes CASSLGTKQPQHF.

This clone was detected only a few times. This chain links TRBV10-3 with TRBJ1-5; 9 bases align to TRBD1. The CDR3 has 13 residues. Losses at the gene ends were 7 bases for V and 8 bases for J; bases not matched to a gene: 6. In germline, CDR1 is ENHRY, CDR2 SYGVKD. The CDR3 spells CAIMPGQGEPQHF. CDR3 bases: TGTGCCATCATGCCGGGACAGGGAGAGCCCCAGCATTTT.

The chain employs TRBV2 and TRBJ2-5; 7 bases line up with TRBD2. From germline, CDR1 is SNHLY and CDR2 FYNNEI. The CDR3 is 13 amino acids. Trimming took 3 bases from V and 5 from J; bases not matched to a gene: 3. Here the CDR3 DNA reads TGTGCCAGCAGTGAGGACGGGGGGGAGACCCAGTACTTC. Its protein is CASSEDGGETQYF.

The V call is TRBV14, the J call TRBJ2-2; perhaps TRBD1 as D (5 bases). The CDR3 runs to 13 residues. Germline CDR1 reads SGHDN; CDR2 reads FVKESK. V dropped 4 bases and J dropped 9 bases, with 12 bases sitting between them. The CDR3 here is CASSRQPGRELFF. CDR3 DNA sequence: TGTGCCAGCAGCCGACAGCCGGGCAGGGAGCTGTTTTTT.

This clone was observed a few times. V is TRBV7-6 and J is TRBJ2-3, with a tentative D call TRBD2 (7 bases). The V gene lost 5 bases and the J gene lost 1 base, with 10 bases spanning the gap. CDR3 size: 14 residues. Germline lookup yields CDR1 SGHVS and CDR2 FNYEAQ. The CDR3 region is CASSRGGGTDTQYF. The CDR3 DNA sequence: TGTGCCAGCAGCCGAGGGGGGGGCACAGATACGCAGTATTTT.

The gene calls are TRBV2 and TRBJ2-3; a weak D match, TRBD1 (5 bases). Germline-derived CDR1 and CDR2 are SNHLY and FYNNEI. Trimming took off 1 base at V and 2 bases at J, with 13 bases between the two ends. CDR3 size: 16 residues. In DNA form, the CDR3 reads TGTGCCAGCAGTGAAGGGACACTGGGTACCACAGATACGCAGTATTTT. This codes for CASSEGTLGTTDTQYF.

J is TRBJ2-7 and V is TRBV30; D gene uncertain. The CDR3 consists of 11 residues. In germline, CDR1 is GTSNPN, CDR2 SVGIG (reference sequence). Trimming left V 1 base short and J 4 bases short, with 5 bases between. The CDR3 DNA reads as TGTGCCTGGAGTGGCCAGTACGAGCAGTACTTC. Encoded protein: CAWSGQYEQYF.

The chain couples TRBV9 to TRBJ2-5; 11 bases map to TRBD1. There are 15 residues in the CDR3. J gave up 4 bases and V 3 bases, and 5 bases lay outside the gene matches. Germline lookup yields CDR1 SGDLS and CDR2 YYNGEE. The CDR3 region has the DNA TGTGCCAGCAGCGGCTCCGGGACAGGGGGAGAGACCCAGTACTTC. This codes for CASSGSGTGGETQYF.

The chain combines TRBV6-5 with TRBJ2-7, with 8 bases matching TRBD2. Germline V gives CDR1 MNHEY, CDR2 SVGAGI. Trimming cost V 3 bases and J 7 bases; bases outside gene matches: 2. CDR3 length: 12 residues. CDR3 amino acids: CASSYPGGEQYF. In DNA form, the CDR3 reads TGTGCCAGCAGTTATCCGGGAGGGGAGCAGTACTTC.

The rearrangement joins TRBV19 to TRBJ1-4; D possibly corresponds to TRBD1 (5 bases). CDR3 length equals 12 residues. Per the germline V gene, CDR1 is LNHDA and CDR2 is SQIVND (reference sequence). V was trimmed by 9 bases and J by 14 bases, leaving 19 bases between them. In nucleotides, the CDR3 is TGTGCCAGCCTAGACAGAATATACGGGCTGTTTTTT. It is translated as CASLDRIYGLFF.

This clone was observed a single time. V and J are TRBV27 and TRBJ2-1; 7 bases agree with TRBD2. The CDR3 is 13 residues long. In germline, CDR1 is MNHEY, CDR2 SMNVEV (reference sequence). Germline trimming cut 6 bases from V and 10 bases from J; bases unmatched to any gene: 9. The CDR3 DNA sequence: TGTGCCAGCAGCCGCCCTCCGGGAGGAGAGCAGTTCTTC. The encoded protein is CASSRPPGGEQFF.

The rearrangement joins TRBV30 to TRBJ1-2; 10 bases align to TRBD1. Germline V gene sequence: CDR1 GTSNPN, CDR2 SVGIG (reference sequence). The CDR3 is 13 residues long. V lost 3 bases to trimming and J lost 4 bases; unmatched junction nucleotides: 2. This chain's CDR3 is CAWSGTGAYGYTF. CDR3 DNA sequence: TGTGCCTGGAGCGGGACAGGGGCCTATGGCTACACCTTC.

The genes are TRBV4-1 and TRBJ1-4; D is possibly TRBD1 (5 bases). CDR3 size: 14 residues. V lost 1 base and J 8 bases, leaving 11 bases between the germline ends. Germline CDR1 is MGHRA and CDR2 is YSYEKL. The CDR3 nucleotides are TGCGCCAGCAGCCAAGTTGGGGCTGGGGAAAAACTGTTTTTT. Translated, it gives CASSQVGAGEKLFF.

The chain uses TRBV4-2 and TRBJ2-2, with a possible D match to TRBD1 (6 bases). Per germline, CDR1 LGHNA and CDR2 YNFKEQ. Trimming cost V 5 bases and J 7 bases, with 20 bases left between them. The CDR3 extends over 16 amino acids. This CDR3 reads CASSVSTQGGNGELFF. CDR3 nucleotide sequence: TGTGCCAGCAGCGTTTCCACACAGGGTGGGAACGGGGAGCTGTTTTTT.

This chain's CDR3 is CATHGLNTGELFF. CDR3 sequence (DNA): TGTGCCACACACGGACTGAACACCGGGGAGCTGTTTTTT. This rearrangement joins TRBV27 to TRBJ2-2; weak D call: TRBD2 (5 bases). Looked up from germline, CDR1 is MNHEY and CDR2 is SMNVEV (reference sequence). The CDR3 length is 13 residues. V lost 10 bases to trimming and J lost 1 base, with 10 bases between them.

The chain couples TRBV10-3 to TRBJ2-1; D is ambiguous. Trimming shortened V by 0 bases and J by 4 bases, and 7 bases separated the two germline ends. Germline CDR1 is ENHRY and CDR2 is SYGVKD. The CDR3 is made up of 14 amino acids. This CDR3 reads CAISESSTYNEQFF. The CDR3 DNA follows: TGTGCCATCAGTGAGTCGAGTACTTACAATGAGCAGTTCTTC.

V is TRBV6-6 and J is TRBJ2-3, with D possibly TRBD1 on 6 matching bases. Germline values: CDR1 MNHNY, CDR2 SVGAGI (reference sequence). Between the trimmed V and J ends, which lost 6 bases and 2 bases, there was a span of 15 bases. This CDR3 region has 15 residues. The CDR3 is CASRNRAIITDTQYF. The CDR3 DNA sequence: TGTGCCAGCAGGAACAGGGCCATAATCACAGATACGCAGTATTTT.

The chain uses TRBV28 and TRBJ2-3, with 9 positions matching TRBD2. Germline CDR1 is MDHEN and CDR2 is SYDVKM. Unmatched junction bases numbered 8, after V lost 4 bases and J lost 6 bases. CDR3 size: 15 residues. CDR3 in amino acids: CASSSAGGLADTQYF. In nucleotides, the CDR3 is TGTGCCAGCAGTTCTGCGGGGGGGCTTGCGGATACGCAGTATTTT.

This chain connects TRBV30 to TRBJ2-5, with D maybe TRBD1 (5 bases). The germline V gene has CDR1 GTSNPN and CDR2 SVGIG (reference sequence). The V gene lost 0 bases and the J gene lost 4 bases, with 12 bases spanning the gap. The CDR3 has 14 amino acids. The CDR3 nucleotides read TGTGCCTGGAGTGTAAATCCAGGGCCAGAGACCCAGTACTTC. Translation: CAWSVNPGPETQYF.

The chain carries TRBV19 and TRBJ1-5, with 11 bases matching TRBD1. In germline, CDR1 is LNHDA, CDR2 SQIVND (reference sequence). CDR3 length: 18 amino acids. The junction had 11 bases not matched to a gene; V was cut back by 7 bases and J by 0 bases. The CDR3 sequence: CASTKLGQGGYSNQPQHF. CDR3 sequence (DNA): TGTGCCAGTACCAAGTTGGGACAGGGGGGATATAGCAATCAGCCCCAGCATTTT.

V usage is TRBV5-6 and J usage is TRBJ1-1; tentative D call: TRBD1 (5 bases). Germline V gene data show CDR1 as SGHDT and CDR2 as YYEEEE. The V gene lost 3 bases and the J gene lost 1 base, with 13 bases spanning the gap. CDR3 length: 15 amino acids. CDR3 amino acids: CASSSVGQGNTEAFF. The CDR3, as DNA: TGTGCCAGCAGCTCTGTGGGGCAGGGGAACACTGAAGCTTTCTTT.

V usage is TRBV7-9 and J usage is TRBJ2-3; 8 bases agree with TRBD2. From germline, CDR1 is SEHNR and CDR2 FQNEAQ (reference sequence). V shed 2 bases, J shed 6 bases, and the junction held 16 bases outside the gene matches. The CDR3 covers 18 residues. CDR3 in DNA: TGTGCCAGCAGCTTACCCGCTATGGCGGGCGGGGGGTCGGATACGCAGTATTTT. Translation: CASSLPAMAGGGSDTQYF.

The chain employs TRBV30 and TRBJ1-3; perhaps TRBD1 as D (6 bases). This CDR3 comprises 13 residues. Trimming stripped 5 bases from V and 0 bases from J, with 8 bases between. Germline V gives CDR1 GTSNPN, CDR2 SVGIG (reference sequence). The CDR3 sequence is CAWQGFSGNTIYF. CDR3 DNA sequence: TGTGCCTGGCAGGGGTTCTCTGGAAACACCATATATTTT.